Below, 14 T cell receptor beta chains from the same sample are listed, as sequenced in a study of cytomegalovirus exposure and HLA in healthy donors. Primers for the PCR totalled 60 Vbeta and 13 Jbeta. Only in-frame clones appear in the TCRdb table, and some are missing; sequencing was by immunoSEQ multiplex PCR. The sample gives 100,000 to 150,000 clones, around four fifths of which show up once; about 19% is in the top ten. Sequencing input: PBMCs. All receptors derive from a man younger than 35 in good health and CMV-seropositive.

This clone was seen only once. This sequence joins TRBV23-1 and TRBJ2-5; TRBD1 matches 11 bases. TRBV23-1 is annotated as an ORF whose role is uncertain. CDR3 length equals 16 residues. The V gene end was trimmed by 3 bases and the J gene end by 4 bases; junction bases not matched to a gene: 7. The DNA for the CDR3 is TGCGCCAGCAGTCATACCCCGGGACAGGGGGGAGAGACCCAGTACTTC. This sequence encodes CASSHTPGQGGETQYF.

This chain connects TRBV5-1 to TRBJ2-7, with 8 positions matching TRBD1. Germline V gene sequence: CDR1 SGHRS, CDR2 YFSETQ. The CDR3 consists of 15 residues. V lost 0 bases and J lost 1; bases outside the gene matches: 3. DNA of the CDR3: TGCGCCAGCAGCTTGGCGGACAGGGTATCCTACGAGCAGTACTTC. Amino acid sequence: CASSLADRVSYEQYF.

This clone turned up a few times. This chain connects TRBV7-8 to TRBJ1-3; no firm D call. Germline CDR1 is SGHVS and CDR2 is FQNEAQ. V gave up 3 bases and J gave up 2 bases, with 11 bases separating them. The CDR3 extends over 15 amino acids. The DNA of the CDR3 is TGTGCCAGCAGCTTGGAGACTAACACTGGAAACACCATATATTTT. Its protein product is CASSLETNTGNTIYF.

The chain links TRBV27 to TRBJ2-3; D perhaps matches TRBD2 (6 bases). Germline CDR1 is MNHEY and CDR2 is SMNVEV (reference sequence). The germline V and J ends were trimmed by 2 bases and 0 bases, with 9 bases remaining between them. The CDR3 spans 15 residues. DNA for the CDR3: TGTGCCAGCAGTTTAGGAACTAGCAGCACAGATACGCAGTATTTT. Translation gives CASSLGTSSTDTQYF.

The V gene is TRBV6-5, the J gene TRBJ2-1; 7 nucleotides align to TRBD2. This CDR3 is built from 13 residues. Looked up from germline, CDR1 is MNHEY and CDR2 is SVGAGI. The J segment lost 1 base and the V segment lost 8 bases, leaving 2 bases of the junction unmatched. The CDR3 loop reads CASGGSSYNEQFF. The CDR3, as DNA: TGTGCCAGCGGCGGGAGTTCCTACAATGAGCAGTTCTTC.

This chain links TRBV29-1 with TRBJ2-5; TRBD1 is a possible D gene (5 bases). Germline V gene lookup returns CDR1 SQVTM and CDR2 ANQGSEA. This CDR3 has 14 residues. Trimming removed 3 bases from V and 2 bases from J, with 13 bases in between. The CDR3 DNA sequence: TGCAGCGTTGACGGAGCAGGGTCTCAAGAGACCCAGTACTTC. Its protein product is CSVDGAGSQETQYF.

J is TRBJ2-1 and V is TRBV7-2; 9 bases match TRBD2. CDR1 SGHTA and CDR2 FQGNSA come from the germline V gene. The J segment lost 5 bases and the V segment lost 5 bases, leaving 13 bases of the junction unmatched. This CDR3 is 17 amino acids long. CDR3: CASSTPWGAGGDNEQFF. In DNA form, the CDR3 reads TGTGCCAGCAGCACACCTTGGGGGGCGGGGGGGGACAATGAGCAGTTCTTC.

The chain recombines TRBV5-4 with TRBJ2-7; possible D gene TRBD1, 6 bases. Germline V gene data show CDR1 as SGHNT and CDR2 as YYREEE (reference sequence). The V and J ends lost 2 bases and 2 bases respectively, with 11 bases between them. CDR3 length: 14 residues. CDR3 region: CASSLQGVPYEQYF. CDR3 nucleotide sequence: TGTGCCAGCAGCTTACAGGGCGTACCCTACGAGCAGTACTTC.

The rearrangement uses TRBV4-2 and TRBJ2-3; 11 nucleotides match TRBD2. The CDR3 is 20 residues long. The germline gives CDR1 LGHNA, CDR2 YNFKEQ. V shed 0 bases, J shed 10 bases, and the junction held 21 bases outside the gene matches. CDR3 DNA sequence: TGTGCCAGCAGCCAAGATCCTTTTTCCCGGCTAGCGGGGGGCACAGGTGCGCAGTATTTT. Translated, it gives CASSQDPFSRLAGGTGAQYF.

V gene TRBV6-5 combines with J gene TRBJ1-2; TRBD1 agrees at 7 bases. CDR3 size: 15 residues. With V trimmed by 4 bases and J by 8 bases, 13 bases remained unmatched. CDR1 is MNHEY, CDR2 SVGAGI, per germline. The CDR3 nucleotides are TGTGCCAGCAGTTCCTACAGGGGCTCCCCATTAGGCTACACCTTC. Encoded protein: CASSSYRGSPLGYTF.

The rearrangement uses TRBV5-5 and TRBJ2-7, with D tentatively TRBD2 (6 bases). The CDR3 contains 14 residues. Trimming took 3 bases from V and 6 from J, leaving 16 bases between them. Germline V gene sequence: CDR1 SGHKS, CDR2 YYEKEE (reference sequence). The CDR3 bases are TGTGCCAGCAGCTGGGACTCCAGCCCTCCCGAGCAGTACTTC. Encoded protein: CASSWDSSPPEQYF.

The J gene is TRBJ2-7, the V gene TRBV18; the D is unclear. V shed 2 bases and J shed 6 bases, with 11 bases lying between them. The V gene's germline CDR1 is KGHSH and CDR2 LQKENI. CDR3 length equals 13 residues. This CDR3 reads CASSPRGYGEQYF. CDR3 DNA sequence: TGTGCCAGCTCACCAAGAGGATATGGCGAGCAGTACTTC.

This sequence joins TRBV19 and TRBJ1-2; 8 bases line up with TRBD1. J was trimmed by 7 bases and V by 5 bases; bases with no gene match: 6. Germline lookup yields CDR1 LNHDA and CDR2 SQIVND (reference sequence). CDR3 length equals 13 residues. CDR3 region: CASSPGTGFGYTF. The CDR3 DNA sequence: TGTGCCAGTAGTCCCGGGACAGGTTTTGGCTACACCTTC.

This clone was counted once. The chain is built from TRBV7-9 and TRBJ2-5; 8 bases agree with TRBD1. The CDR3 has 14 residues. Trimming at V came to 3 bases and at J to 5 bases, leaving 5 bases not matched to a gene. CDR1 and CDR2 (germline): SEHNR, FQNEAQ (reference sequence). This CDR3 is CASSFPDRDETQYF. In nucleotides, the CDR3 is TGTGCCAGCAGCTTCCCGGACAGGGACGAGACCCAGTACTTC. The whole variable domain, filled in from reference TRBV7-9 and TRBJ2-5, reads DTGVSQNPRHKITKRGQNVTFRCDPISEHNRLYWYRQTLGQGPEFLTYFQNEAQLEKSRLLSDRFSAERPKGSFSTLEIQRTEQGDSAMYLCASSFPDRDETQYFGPGTRLLVL.